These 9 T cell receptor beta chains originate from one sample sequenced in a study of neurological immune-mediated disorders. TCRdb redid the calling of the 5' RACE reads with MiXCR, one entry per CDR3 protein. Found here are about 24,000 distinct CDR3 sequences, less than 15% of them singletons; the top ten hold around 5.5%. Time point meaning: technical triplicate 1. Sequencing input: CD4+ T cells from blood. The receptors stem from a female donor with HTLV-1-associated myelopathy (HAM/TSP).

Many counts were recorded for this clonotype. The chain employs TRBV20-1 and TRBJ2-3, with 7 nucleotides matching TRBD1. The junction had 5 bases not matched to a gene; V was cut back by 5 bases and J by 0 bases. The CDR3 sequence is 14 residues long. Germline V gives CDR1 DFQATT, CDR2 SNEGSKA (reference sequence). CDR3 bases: TGCAGTGCTGGGGACAGCCCTAGCACAGATACGCAGTATTTT. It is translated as CSAGDSPSTDTQYF.

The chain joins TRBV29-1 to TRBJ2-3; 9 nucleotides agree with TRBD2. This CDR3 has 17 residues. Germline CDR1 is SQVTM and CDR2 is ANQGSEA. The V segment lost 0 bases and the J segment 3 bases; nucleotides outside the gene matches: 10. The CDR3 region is CSVEDSSGGRETDTQYF. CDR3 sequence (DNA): TGCAGCGTTGAAGACTCGAGCGGGGGGCGGGAGACAGATACGCAGTATTTT.

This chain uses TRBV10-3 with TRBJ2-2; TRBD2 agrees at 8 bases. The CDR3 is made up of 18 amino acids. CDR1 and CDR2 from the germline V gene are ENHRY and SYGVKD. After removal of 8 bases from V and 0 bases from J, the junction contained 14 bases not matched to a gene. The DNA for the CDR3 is TGTGCCATCGGGCCGGGGACTAGAGGGGGGGCGAACACCGGGGAGCTGTTTTTT. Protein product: CAIGPGTRGGANTGELFF.

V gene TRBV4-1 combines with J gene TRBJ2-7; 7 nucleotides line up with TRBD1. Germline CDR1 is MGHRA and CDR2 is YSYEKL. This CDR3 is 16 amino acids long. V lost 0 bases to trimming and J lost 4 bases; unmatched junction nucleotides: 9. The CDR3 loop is CASSQEGETGQYEQYF. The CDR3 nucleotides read TGCGCCAGCAGCCAAGAAGGAGAGACAGGGCAGTACGAGCAGTACTTC.

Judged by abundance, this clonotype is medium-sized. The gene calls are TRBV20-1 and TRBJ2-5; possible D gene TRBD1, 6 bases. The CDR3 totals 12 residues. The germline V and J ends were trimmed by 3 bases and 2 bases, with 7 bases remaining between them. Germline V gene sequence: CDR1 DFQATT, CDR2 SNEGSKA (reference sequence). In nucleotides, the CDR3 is TGCAGTGCTAGTGACAGGCAAGAGACCCAGTACTTC. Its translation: CSASDRQETQYF.

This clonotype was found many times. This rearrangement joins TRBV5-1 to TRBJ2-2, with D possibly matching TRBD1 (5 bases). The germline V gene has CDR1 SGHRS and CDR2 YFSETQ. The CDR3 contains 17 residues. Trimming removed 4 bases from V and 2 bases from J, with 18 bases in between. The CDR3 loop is CASSRPFTRANTGELFF. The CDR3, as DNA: TGCGCCAGCAGCCGGCCGTTTACCAGGGCTAACACCGGGGAGCTGTTTTTT.

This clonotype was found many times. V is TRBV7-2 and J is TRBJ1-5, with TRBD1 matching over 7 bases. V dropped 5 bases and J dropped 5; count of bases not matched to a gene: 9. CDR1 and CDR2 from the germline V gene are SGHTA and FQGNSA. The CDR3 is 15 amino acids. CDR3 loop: CASSIRTGVDQPQHF. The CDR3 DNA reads TGTGCCAGCAGCATACGGACAGGTGTGGATCAGCCCCAGCATTTT. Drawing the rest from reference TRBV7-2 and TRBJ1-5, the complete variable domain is GAGVSQSPSNKVTEKGKDVELRCDPISGHTALYWYRQSLGQGLEFLIYFQGNSAPDKSGLPSDRFSAERTGGSVSTLTIQRTQQEDSAVYLCASSIRTGVDQPQHFGDGTRLSIL.

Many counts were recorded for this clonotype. This CDR3 reads CSASYESGNEQFF. Written as DNA, the CDR3 is TGCAGTGCTAGCTACGAAAGCGGCAATGAGCAGTTCTTC. The chain carries TRBV20-1 and TRBJ2-1; D is perhaps TRBD2 (5 bases). The V and J ends lost 3 bases and 6 bases respectively, with 12 bases between them. CDR1 DFQATT and CDR2 SNEGSKA come from the germline V gene (reference sequence). CDR3 length equals 13 residues.

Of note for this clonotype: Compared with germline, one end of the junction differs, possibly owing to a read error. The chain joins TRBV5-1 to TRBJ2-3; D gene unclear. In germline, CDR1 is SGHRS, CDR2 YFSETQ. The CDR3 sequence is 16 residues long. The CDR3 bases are TGCGCCAGCAGCTTGGCTACGACATTTCCCCCAGATACGCACTACTTT. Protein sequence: CASSLATTFPPDTHYF.